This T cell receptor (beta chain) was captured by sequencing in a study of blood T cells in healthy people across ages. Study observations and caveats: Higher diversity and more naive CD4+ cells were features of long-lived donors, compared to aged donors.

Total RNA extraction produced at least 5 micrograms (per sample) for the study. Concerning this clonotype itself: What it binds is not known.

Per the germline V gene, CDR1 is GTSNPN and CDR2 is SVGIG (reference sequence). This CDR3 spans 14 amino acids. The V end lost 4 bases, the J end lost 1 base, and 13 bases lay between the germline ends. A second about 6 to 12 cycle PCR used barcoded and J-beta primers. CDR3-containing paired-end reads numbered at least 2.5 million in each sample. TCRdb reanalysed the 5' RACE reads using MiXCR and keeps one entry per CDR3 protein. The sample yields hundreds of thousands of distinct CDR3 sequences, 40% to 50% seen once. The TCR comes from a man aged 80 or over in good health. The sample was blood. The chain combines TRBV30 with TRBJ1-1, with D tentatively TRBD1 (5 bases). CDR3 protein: CAWNLGPQNTEAFF. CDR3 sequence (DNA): TGTGCCTGGAACCTGGGACCGCAGAACACTGAAGCTTTCTTT.